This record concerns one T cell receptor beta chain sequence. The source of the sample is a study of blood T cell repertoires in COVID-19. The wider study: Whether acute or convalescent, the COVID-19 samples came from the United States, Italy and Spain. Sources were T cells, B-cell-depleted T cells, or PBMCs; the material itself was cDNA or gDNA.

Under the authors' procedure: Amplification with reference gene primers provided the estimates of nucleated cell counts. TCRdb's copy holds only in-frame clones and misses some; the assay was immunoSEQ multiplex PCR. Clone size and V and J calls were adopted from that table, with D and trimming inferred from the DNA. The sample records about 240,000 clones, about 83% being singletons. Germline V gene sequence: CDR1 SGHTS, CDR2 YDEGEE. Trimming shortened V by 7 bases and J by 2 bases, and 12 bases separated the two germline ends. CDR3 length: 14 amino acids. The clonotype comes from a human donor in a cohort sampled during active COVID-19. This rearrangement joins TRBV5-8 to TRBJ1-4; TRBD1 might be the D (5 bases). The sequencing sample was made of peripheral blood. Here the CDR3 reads CASPRQLTNEKLFF. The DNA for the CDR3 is TGTGCCAGCCCAAGACAGCTGACTAATGAAAAACTGTTTTTT.